The clone carrying this T cell receptor delta chain counts as large. Germline and junction disagree at one end, which may indicate a read error. In the same sample, other DNA sequences code for this CDR3. This sample is drawn from a study of gamma-delta chains in newborns, infants, children. Per germline, CDR1 GEAIGNYY and CDR2 EKD. The CDR3 spans 16 residues. TCRdb re-analyzed the reads via CATT. Of about 1,300 delta-chain clones listed, more than 0.95% are singletons. The sequence derives from a child in good health. V gene TRDV2 combines with J gene TRDJ1; 9 bases agree with TRDD3. Sequencing was performed on blood. The CDR3 protein is CACDSLLGIRTDKLIF. The DNA of the CDR3 is TGTGCCTGTGACTCATTATTGGGGATACGCACCGACAAACTCATCTTT.